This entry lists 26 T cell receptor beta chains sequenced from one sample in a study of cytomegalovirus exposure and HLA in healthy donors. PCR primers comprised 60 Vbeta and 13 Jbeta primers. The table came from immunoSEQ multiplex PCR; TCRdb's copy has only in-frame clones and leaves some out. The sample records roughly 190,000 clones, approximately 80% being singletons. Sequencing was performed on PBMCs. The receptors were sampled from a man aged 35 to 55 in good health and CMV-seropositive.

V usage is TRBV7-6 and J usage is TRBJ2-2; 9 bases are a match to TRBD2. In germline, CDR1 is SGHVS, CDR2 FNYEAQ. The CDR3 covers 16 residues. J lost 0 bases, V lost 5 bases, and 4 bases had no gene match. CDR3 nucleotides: TGTGCCAGCAGCCCCCTAGCGGGGCCGAACACCGGGGAGCTGTTTTTT. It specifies CASSPLAGPNTGELFF.

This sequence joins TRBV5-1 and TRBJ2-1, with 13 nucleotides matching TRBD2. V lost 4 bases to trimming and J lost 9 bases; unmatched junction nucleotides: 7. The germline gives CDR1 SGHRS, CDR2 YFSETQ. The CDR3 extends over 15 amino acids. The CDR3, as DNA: TGCGCCAGCAGCCCCGGGACTAGCGGGATGGTTGAGCAGTTCTTC. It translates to CASSPGTSGMVEQFF.

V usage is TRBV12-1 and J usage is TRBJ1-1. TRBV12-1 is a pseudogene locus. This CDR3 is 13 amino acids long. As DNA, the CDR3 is TGTGCCAGCAGCTTGGGGGGTAACACTGAAGCTTTCTTT. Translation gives CASSLGGNTEAFF.

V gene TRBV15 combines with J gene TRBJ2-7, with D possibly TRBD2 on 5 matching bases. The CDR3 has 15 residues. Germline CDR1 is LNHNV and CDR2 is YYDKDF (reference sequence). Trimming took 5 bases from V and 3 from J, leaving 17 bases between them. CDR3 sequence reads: CATSSGEGPVYEQYF. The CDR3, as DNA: TGTGCCACCAGCTCAGGTGAGGGTCCCGTCTACGAGCAGTACTTC.

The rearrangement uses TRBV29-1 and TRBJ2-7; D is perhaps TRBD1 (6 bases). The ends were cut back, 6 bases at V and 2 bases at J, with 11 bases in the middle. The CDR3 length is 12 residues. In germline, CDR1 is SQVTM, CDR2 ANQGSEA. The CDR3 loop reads CSVVQGTYEQYF. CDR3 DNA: TGCAGCGTCGTACAGGGTACCTACGAGCAGTACTTC.

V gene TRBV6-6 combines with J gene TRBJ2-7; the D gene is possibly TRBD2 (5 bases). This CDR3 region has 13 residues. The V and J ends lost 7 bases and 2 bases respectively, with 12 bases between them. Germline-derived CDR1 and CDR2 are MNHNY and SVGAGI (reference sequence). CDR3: CASTRESPYEQYF. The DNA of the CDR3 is TGTGCCAGCACGAGGGAGAGCCCCTACGAGCAGTACTTC.

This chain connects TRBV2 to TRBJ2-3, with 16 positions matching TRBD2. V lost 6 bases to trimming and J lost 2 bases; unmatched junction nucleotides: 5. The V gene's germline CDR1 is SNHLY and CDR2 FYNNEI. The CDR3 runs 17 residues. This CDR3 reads CASRGLAGGRDTDTQYF. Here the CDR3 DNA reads TGTGCCAGCAGGGGACTAGCGGGGGGGAGGGACACAGATACGCAGTATTTT.

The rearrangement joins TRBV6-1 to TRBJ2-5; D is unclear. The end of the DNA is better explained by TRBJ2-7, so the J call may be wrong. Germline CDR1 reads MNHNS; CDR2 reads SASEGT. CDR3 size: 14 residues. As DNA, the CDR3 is TGTGCCAGCAGTGGCGGTGTCCAGATATACGAGCAGTACTTC. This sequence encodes CASSGGVQIYEQYF.

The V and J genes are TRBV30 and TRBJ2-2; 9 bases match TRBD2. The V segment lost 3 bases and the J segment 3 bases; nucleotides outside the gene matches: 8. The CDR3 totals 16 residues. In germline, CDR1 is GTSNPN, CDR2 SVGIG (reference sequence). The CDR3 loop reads CAWRARKRGDTGELFF. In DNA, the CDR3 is TGTGCCTGGAGGGCCCGAAAGCGGGGGGACACCGGGGAGCTGTTTTTT.

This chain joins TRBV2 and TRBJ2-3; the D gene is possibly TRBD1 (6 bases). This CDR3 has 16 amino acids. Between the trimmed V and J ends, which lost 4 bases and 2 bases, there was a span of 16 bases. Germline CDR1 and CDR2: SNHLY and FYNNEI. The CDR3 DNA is TGTGCCAGCAGTGCCTTTAGTCAGGGGAACACAGATACGCAGTATTTT. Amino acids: CASSAFSQGNTDTQYF.

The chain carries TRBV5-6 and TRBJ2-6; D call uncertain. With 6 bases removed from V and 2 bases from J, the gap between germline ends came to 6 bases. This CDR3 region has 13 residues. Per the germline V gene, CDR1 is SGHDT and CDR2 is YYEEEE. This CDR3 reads CASTITGANVLTF. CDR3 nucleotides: TGTGCCAGCACCATCACTGGGGCCAACGTCCTGACTTTC.

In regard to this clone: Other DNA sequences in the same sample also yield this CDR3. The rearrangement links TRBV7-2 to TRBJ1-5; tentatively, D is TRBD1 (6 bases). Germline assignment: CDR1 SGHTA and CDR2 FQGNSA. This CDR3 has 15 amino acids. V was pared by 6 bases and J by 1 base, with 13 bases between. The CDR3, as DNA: TGTGCCAGCAGTTCACAGGGTTCGAGCAATCAGCCCCAGCATTTT. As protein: CASSSQGSSNQPQHF.

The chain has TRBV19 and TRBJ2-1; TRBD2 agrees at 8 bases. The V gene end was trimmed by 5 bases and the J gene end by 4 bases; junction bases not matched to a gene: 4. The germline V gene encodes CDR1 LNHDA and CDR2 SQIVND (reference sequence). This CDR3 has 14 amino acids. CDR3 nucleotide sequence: TGTGCCAGTAGTTTACTAGCGGAGTACAATGAGCAGTTCTTC. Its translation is CASSLLAEYNEQFF.

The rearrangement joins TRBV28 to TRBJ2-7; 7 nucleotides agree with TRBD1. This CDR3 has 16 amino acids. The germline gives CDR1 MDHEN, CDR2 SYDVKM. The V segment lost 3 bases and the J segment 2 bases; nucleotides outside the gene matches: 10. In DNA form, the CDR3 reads TGTGCCAGCAGTTTCAGGGGGACCAACCCTACCTACGAGCAGTACTTC. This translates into CASSFRGTNPTYEQYF.

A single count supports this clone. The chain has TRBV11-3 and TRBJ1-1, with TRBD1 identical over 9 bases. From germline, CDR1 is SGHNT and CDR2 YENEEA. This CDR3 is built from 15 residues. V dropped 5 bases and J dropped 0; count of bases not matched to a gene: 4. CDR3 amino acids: CASSLGQGLNTEAFF. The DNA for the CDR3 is TGTGCCAGCAGCCTGGGACAGGGTCTGAACACTGAAGCTTTCTTT.

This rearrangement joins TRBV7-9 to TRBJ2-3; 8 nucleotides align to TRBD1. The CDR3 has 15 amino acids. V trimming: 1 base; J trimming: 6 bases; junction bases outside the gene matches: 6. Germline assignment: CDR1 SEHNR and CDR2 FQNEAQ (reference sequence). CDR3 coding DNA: TGTGCCAGCAGCTTAGGGCAGGGGGCGTCCGATACGCAGTATTTT. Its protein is CASSLGQGASDTQYF.

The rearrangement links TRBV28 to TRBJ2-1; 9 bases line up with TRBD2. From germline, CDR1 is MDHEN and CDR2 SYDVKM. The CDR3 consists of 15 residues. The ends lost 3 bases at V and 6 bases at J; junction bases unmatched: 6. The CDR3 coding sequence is TGTGCCAGCAGTTTGTGGGCGGGAGGGGTCAATGAGCAGTTCTTC. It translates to CASSLWAGGVNEQFF.

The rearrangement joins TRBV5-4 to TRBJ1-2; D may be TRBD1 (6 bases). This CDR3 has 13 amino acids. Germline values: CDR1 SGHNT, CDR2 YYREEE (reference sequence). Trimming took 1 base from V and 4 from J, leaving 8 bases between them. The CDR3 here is CASSLPDSYGYTF. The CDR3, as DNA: TGTGCCAGCAGCTTGCCGGACAGCTATGGCTACACCTTC.

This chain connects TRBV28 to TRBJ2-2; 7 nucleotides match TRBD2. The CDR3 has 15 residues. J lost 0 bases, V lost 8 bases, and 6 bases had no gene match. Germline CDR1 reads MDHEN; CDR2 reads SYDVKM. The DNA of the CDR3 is TGTGCCAGCGGCTCTAGCGGTGCGAACACCGGGGAGCTGTTTTTT. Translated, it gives CASGSSGANTGELFF.

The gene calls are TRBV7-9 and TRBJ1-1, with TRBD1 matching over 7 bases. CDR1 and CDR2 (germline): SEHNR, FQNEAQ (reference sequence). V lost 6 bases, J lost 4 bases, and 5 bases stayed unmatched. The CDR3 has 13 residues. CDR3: CASRSQGGTEAFF. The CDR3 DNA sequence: TGTGCCAGCAGGTCCCAGGGGGGCACTGAAGCTTTCTTT.

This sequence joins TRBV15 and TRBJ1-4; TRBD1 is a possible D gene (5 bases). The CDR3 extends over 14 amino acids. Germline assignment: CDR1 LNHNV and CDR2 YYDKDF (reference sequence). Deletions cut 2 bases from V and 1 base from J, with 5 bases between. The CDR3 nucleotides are TGTGCCACCAGCAGACAGGGAACTAATGAAAAACTGTTTTTT. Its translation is CATSRQGTNEKLFF.

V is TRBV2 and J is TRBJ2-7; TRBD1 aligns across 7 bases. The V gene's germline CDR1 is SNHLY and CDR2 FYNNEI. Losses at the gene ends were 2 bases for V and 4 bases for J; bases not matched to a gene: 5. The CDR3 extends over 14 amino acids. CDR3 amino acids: CASSESGQVYEQYF. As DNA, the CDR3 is TGTGCCAGCAGTGAATCAGGACAGGTGTACGAGCAGTACTTC.

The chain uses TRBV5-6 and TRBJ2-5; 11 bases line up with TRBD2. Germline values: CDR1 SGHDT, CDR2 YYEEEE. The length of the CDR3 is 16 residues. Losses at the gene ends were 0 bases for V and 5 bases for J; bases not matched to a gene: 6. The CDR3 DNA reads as TGTGCCAGCAGCTTGGCAACTAGCGGGGGTTGGGAGACCCAGTACTTC. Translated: CASSLATSGGWETQYF.

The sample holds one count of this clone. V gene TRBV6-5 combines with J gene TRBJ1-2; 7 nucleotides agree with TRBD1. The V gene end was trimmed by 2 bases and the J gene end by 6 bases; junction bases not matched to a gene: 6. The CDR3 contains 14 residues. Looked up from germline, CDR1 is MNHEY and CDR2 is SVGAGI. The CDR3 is CASSYPDRDHGYTF. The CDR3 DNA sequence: TGTGCCAGCAGTTACCCCGACAGGGACCATGGCTACACCTTC.

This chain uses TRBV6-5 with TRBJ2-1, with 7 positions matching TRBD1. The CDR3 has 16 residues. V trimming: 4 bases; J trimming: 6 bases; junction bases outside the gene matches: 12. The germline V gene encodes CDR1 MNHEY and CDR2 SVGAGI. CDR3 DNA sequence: TGTGCCAGCAGTTCCGGGGACAGTTATATTCGCAATGAGCAGTTCTTC. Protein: CASSSGDSYIRNEQFF.

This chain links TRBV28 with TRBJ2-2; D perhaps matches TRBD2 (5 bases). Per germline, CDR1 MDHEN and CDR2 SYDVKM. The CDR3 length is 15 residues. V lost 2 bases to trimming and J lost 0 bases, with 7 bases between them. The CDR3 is CASSLQAANTGELFF. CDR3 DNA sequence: TGTGCCAGCAGTTTACAAGCGGCGAACACCGGGGAGCTGTTTTTT.